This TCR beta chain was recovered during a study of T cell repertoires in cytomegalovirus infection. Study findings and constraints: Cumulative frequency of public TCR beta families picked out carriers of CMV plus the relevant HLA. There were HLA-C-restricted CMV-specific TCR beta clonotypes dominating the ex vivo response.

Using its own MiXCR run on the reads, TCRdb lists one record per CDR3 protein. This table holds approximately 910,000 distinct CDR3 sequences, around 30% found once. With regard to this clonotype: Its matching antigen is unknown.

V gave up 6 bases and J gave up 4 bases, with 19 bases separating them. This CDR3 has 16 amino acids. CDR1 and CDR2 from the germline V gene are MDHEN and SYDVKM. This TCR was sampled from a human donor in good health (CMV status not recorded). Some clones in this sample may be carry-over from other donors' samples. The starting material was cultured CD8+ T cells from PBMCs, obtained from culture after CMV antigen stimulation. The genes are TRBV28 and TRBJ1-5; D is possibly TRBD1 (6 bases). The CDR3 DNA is TGTGCCAGCAGGCGACAGGCTCCCTACTTTAATCAGCCCCAGCATTTT. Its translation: CASRRQAPYFNQPQHF.